The rows below give T cell receptor beta chains drawn from one sample of a study of regulatory T cells in long-lasting Graves disease. Each CDR3 protein is one row after TCRdb ran MiXCR on the multiplex PCR reads. The sample has around 450,000 distinct CDR3 sequences, 15% seen once; the top ten hold approximately 16%. The same data also went into a second study, on T cells in Graves' hyperthyroidism and ophthalmopathy.

This specimen consisted of peripheral blood mononuclear cells (PBMCs), obtained at new diagnosis, from a patient treated with antithyroid drugs. Receptor source: a woman aged 25 to 45 with Graves disease. CDR3s leave out the opening cysteine and the closing phenylalanine or tryptophan.

V: TRBV3-1
CDR3: ASSQGRGWGPGTDTQY

V: TRBV5-5
CDR3: ASSNSLAGVDTQY

V: TRBV19
CDR3: ASSIRESTEAF

V: TRBV6-2/TRBV6-3
CDR3: ASSYSPAGTTTDTQY

V: TRBV20-1
CDR3: SARDRQTTSGANVLT

V: TRBV30
CDR3: AWSDSGLTDTQY

V: TRBV9
CDR3: ASSGAGLVQETQY

V: TRBV7-9
CDR3: ASSIQGYEQY

V: TRBV20-1
CDR3: SARRASTSNEQF

V: TRBV11-2
CDR3: ASSLDIEGEAF

V: TRBV5-8
CDR3: ASSAPPTASADYGYT

V: TRBV7-8
CDR3: ASSRSGGAYEQY

V: TRBV9
CDR3: ASSVAGQGSPLH

V: TRBV20-1
CDR3: SARKRLLEYGYT

V: TRBV7-8
CDR3: ASRLKGLGYNEQF

V: TRBV7-2
CDR3: ASSLVEGPNYGYT

V: TRBV19
CDR3: ASSEGRSTEAF

V: TRBV12-3/TRBV12-4
CDR3: ASSFFILPNEQF